Listed below are T cell receptor beta chains from one sample, sequenced in a study of cytomegalovirus exposure and HLA in healthy donors. Profiled with immunoSEQ multiplex PCR; TCRdb holds only in-frame clones, not every one. The sample carries 150,000 to 200,000 clones, roughly 80% recorded once. The sample taken for sequencing was PBMCs. The receptor set was obtained from a female donor in good health and CMV-seronegative. The conserved cysteine and the conserved F or W are not part of the CDR3 here.

V,CDR3
TRBV5-1,ASSFGTGSYEQY
TRBV7-2,ASSLGPPGQGPSYGYT
TRBV19,ASSPIRGGGYEQY
TRBV2,ASTLVGGNTEAF
TRBV11-2,ASSFAGGNTGELF
TRBV6-4,ASSETPDSNQPQH
TRBV30,AWSWGGGYT
TRBV6-5,ASSRTGNYGYT
TRBV7-9,ASSFQGGGYEQY
TRBV5-1,ASSLDYKSATNEKLF
TRBV29-1,SVGSLLSSYNEQF
TRBV6-5,ASRDLAGYEQY
TRBV4-1,ASSQVPRDYGYT
TRBV10-2,ASKGVLAGGPEETQY
TRBV9,ASSRQGQETQY
TRBV6-1,ASSEGTGGNSPLH
TRBV7-9,ATEGGQRNQETQY
TRBV7-2,ASSVVRDSYEQY
TRBV4-1,ASSQERTGLDQPQH
TRBV5-1,ASNLDGSSYEQY
TRBV6-6,ASSRDRDRYNEQF
TRBV5-1,ASSLRGQNTEAF
TRBV2,ASSEALRGSGELF
TRBV30,AWSVQVRGLHQPQH
TRBV2,ASRTSGGGETQY
TRBV15,ATSVGTPGLAF
TRBV7-6,ASSLEGRGYYNEQF
TRBV5-1,ASSFRTGDNNEQF
TRBV18,ASSPDRNNEKLF
TRBV11-2,ASSFTGYEQY
TRBV28,ASRSGQGAGYEQY
TRBV2,ASSEEGGRGNTEAF
TRBV19,ASKRLADGNEQF
TRBV5-1,ASSWGGPTYEQY
TRBV10-1,ASSEPGISPETQY
TRBV7-2,ASSFSGAGASYNEQF
TRBV6-5,ASKASGGRNYEQY
TRBV19,ASSPNSGANVLT
TRBV15,ATSTGTGGTEAF
TRBV6-1,ASSVQGANYGYT
TRBV5-1,ASSAQNTGELF
TRBV11-1,ASTQTGTSAGEQY
TRBV5-1,ASSLEQGAGYEQY
TRBV5-1,ASSPGQGSTDTQY
TRBV7-9,ASSAGEGQGSWEQY
TRBV6-5,ATSDGGINEKLF
TRBV5-4,ASSLDSLPNTIY
TRBV15,ATTSTGRTDTQY
TRBV21-1,ASSKALCPDRASGANVLT
TRBV18,ASSPTDMNTEAF
TRBV5-5,ASSRELTGTYNEQF
TRBV6-4,ASSEGGAGELF
TRBV6-1,ASELTGGTEAF
TRBV21-1,ASSKRSPTGANGSLNTGELF